One sample yielded the 14 T cell receptor beta chains listed below, sequenced in a study of tumor-infiltrating lymphocytes in primary liver carcinoma. Unsorted whole blood yielded the blood RNA, and germline DNA was also extracted. The researchers produced TCR beta cDNA from roughly 500 ng total RNA with a constant-region primer. TCR beta libraries came from three nested multiplex PCR rounds using slightly modified ARM-PCR. With TRBV1-TRBV30 forward primers and a C-beta reverse primer, the first two PCR rounds were run for roughly 10 cycles each. A single record per CDR3 protein comes from TCRdb applying MiXCR to the multiplex PCR reads. Of about 300,000 distinct CDR3 sequences in the sample, 65% are singletons; the top ten hold approximately 9.4%. Sequenced material: peripheral blood. These receptors were taken from a man aged 35 to 55 with primary liver carcinoma and hepatitis B virus infection.

As concerns this clonotype: Given a much more abundant clone one base away, this may be a read error. J is TRBJ2-7 and V is TRBV11-3; 8 nucleotides line up with TRBD1. The CDR3 totals 15 residues. Germline CDR1 and CDR2: SGHNT and YENEEA. The CDR3 DNA sequence: TGTGCCAGCAACTTACGGACAGGGAGCCAGGGCGAGCAGTACTTC. Protein: CASNLRTGSQGEQYF.

In the case of this clonotype: One end of the junction varies from germline; a read error may be responsible. The chain has TRBV14 and TRBJ2-6, with D hard to call. The CDR3 loop spans 17 amino acids. The germline V gene encodes CDR1 SGHDN and CDR2 FVKESK. As DNA, the CDR3 is TGTACCAGCAGCCAAGAATCCATGTCGGGCGGGGCCAACGTCCTGACTTTC. It specifies CTSSQESMSGGANVLTF.

The rearrangement joins TRBV11-2 to TRBJ1-1, with D perhaps matching TRBD1 (6 bases). Germline V gene data show CDR1 as SGHAT and CDR2 as FQNNGV. This CDR3 has 15 amino acids. The ends were cut back, 5 bases at V and 5 bases at J, with 18 bases in the middle. The DNA of the CDR3 is TGTGCCAGCAGCCCCGTCCAGGGGTTTGTGACTGAAGCTTTCTTT. As protein: CASSPVQGFVTEAFF.

The CDR3 sequence is CASSSQSGRNRRDTQYF. CDR3 bases: TGTGCCAGCAGCTCGCAGAGCGGGAGGAACCGGCGAGATACGCAGTATTTT. The rearrangement links TRBV11-2 to TRBJ2-3, with 9 bases fitting TRBD2. Germline V gene data show CDR1 as SGHAT and CDR2 as FQNNGV. With V trimmed by 4 bases and J by 5 bases, 13 bases remained unmatched. The CDR3 runs to 17 residues.

A remark on this clonotype: This may stem from a read error, because a much larger clone lies one nucleotide away. The CDR3 does not close with the conserved phenylalanine or tryptophan, likely indicating a read error. This CDR3 is CASSRGSENEQFI. The CDR3 DNA follows: TGTGCCAGCAGCCGAGGGTCGGAAAATGAGCAGTTCATC. V and J are TRBV5-6 and TRBJ2-1; D might be TRBD2 (5 bases). Deletions cut 4 bases from V and 7 bases from J, with 12 bases between. This CDR3 has 13 amino acids. CDR1 and CDR2 (germline): SGHDT, YYEEEE.

As concerns this clonotype: The junction differs from germline at one of its ends, possibly a read error. CDR3 region: CASSLGGFSYEQYF. The CDR3 nucleotides are TGTGCCAGCAGCCTCGGGGGTTTCTCCTACGAGCAATACTTC. The chain joins TRBV11-3 to TRBJ2-7, with D perhaps TRBD2 (6 bases). Germline values: CDR1 SGHNT, CDR2 YENEEA. CDR3 length: 14 amino acids.

Turning to this clonotype: A much larger clonotype is one base distant, so this may be a read error. The final CDR3 position lacks the conserved phenylalanine or tryptophan, pointing to a likely read error. The rearrangement joins TRBV10-3 to TRBJ1-2, with unresolved D. Germline CDR1 reads ENHRY; CDR2 reads SYGVKD. The V gene lost 6 bases and the J gene lost 11 bases, with 4 bases spanning the gap. The CDR3 is 8 amino acids. The CDR3 DNA sequence: TGTGCCATCAGACGTTACACCTCC. It codes for CAIRRYTS.

The chain has TRBV12-3 or TRBV12-4 and TRBJ2-5; 8 bases match TRBD2. The CDR3 is 17 residues long. V trimming: 4 bases; J trimming: 5 bases; junction bases outside the gene matches: 15. CDR3: CASSSFLGLVRMETQYF. CDR3 bases: TGTGCCAGCAGTTCGTTTCTGGGACTAGTGCGTATGGAGACCCAGTACTTC.

V usage is TRBV7-9 and J usage is TRBJ2-5; D remains unclear. The CDR3 runs 15 residues. Trimming took 5 bases from V and 5 from J, leaving 18 bases between them. Germline CDR1 SEHNR, CDR2 FQNEAQ (reference sequence). For the CDR3, the DNA is TGTGCCAGCAGCCCTTTTTCCGGGCCGACCGAGACCCAGTACTTC. Protein sequence: CASSPFSGPTETQYF.

The chain has TRBV10-3 and TRBJ2-3, with D perhaps TRBD1 or TRBD2 (6 bases each). Trimming took 5 bases from V and 2 from J, leaving 11 bases between them. CDR1 is ENHRY, CDR2 SYGVKD, per germline. The CDR3 has 14 residues. CDR3 sequence (DNA): TGTGCCATCAGTCTAAGGGGGGTCACAGATACGCAGTATTTT. This encodes CAISLRGVTDTQYF.

The rearrangement joins TRBV2 to TRBJ2-7, with a possible D match to TRBD2 (6 bases). The V end lost 8 bases, the J end lost 4 bases, and 12 bases lay between the germline ends. The length of the CDR3 is 12 residues. Germline-derived CDR1 and CDR2 are SNHLY and FYNNEI. The CDR3 coding sequence is TGTGCCAGCGGAGGCGGGATGTACGAGCAGTACTTC. It encodes CASGGGMYEQYF.

Points on this clonotype: A much larger clone differs from this one at a single base, so this may be a read error. The CDR3 does not end in the conserved phenylalanine or tryptophan, so this is likely a read error. The rearrangement links TRBV4-3 to TRBJ2-7, with TRBD2 identical over 10 bases. After removal of 5 bases from V and 5 bases from J, the junction contained 24 bases not matched to a gene. Germline V gene sequence: CDR1 LGHNA, CDR2 YSLEER. This CDR3 is built from 20 residues. The CDR3 DNA sequence: TGCGCCAGCAGCTACAACCCCGGGACTAGCGCTTTCCCTCTGGGCAACGAGCAGTACCTC. It encodes CASSYNPGTSAFPLGNEQYL.

As for this clonotype: The junction departs from germline at one end; a sequencing error may be responsible. The chain recombines TRBV11-2 with TRBJ2-3; D is unresolved. From germline, CDR1 is SGHAT and CDR2 FQNNGV. The length of the CDR3 is 15 residues. CDR3 sequence reads: CASTKELRRADTRYF. In DNA form, the CDR3 reads TGTGCCAGTACAAAAGAGCTCCGAAGAGCAGATACGCGGTATTTT. The entire variable domain, with the rest obtained from reference TRBV11-2 and TRBJ2-3, is as follows: EAGVAQSPRYKIIEKRQSVAFWCNPISGHATLYWYQQILGQGPKLLIQFQNNGVVDDSQLPKDRFSAERLKGVDSTLKIQPAKLEDSAVYLCASTKELRRADTRYFGPGTRLTVL.

The chain has TRBV6-6 and TRBJ2-7, with unresolved D. Germline V gene data show CDR1 as MNHNY and CDR2 as SVGAGI (reference sequence). The CDR3 covers 15 residues. V was clipped by 5 bases and J by 0 bases, with 14 bases between them. As DNA, the CDR3 is TGTGCCAGCAGTCCTCCCACCCTGTGCTCCTACGAGCAGTACTTC. Encoded protein: CASSPPTLCSYEQYF.